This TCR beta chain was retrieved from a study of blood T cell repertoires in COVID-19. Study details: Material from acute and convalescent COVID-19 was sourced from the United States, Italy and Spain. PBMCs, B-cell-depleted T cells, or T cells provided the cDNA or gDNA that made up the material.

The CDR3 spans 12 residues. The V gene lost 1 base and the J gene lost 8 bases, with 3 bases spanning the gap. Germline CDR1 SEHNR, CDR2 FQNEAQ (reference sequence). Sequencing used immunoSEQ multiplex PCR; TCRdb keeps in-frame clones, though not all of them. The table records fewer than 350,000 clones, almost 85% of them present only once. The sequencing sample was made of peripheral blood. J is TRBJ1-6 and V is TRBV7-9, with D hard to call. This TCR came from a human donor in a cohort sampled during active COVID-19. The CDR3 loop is CASSLGDSPLHF. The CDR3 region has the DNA TGTGCCAGCAGCTTAGGCGATTCACCCCTCCACTTT.